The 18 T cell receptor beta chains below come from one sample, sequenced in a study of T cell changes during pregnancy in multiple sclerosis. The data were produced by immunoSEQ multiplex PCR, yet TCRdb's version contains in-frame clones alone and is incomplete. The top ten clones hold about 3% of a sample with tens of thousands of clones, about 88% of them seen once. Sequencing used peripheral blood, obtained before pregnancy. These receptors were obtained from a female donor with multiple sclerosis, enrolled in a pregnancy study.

The CDR3 DNA is TGCAGCGTTGACTCAGACACTGAAGCTTTCTTT. This sequence encodes CSVDSDTEAFF. The chain uses TRBV29-1 and TRBJ1-1, with D uncertain. Trimming shortened V by 3 bases and J by 3 bases, and 5 bases separated the two germline ends. CDR3 length: 11 residues. The V gene's germline CDR1 is SQVTM and CDR2 ANQGSEA.

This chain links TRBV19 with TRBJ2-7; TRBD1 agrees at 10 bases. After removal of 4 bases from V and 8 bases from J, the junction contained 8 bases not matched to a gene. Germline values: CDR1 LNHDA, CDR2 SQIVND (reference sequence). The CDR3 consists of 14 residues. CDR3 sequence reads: CASSRTGQGSKQYF. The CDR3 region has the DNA TGTGCCAGTAGTAGGACGGGACAGGGGTCCAAGCAGTACTTC.

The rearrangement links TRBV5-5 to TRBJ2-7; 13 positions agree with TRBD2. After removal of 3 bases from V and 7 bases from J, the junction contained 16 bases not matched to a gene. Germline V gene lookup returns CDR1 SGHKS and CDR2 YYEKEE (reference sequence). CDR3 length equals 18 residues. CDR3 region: CASSSPRPTSGGAGEQYF. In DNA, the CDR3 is TGTGCCAGCAGCTCGCCTCGCCCAACTAGCGGGGGGGCCGGAGAGCAGTACTTC.

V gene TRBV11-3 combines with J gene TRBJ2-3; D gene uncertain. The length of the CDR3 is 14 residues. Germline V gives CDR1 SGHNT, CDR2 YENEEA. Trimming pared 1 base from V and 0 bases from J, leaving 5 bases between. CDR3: CASSLGGSTDTQYF. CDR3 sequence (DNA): TGTGCCAGCAGCTTAGGCGGTAGCACAGATACGCAGTATTTT.

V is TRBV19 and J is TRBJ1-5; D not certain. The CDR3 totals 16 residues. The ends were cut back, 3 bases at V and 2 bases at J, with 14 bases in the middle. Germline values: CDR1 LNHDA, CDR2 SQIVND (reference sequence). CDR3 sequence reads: CASSIGGGMGNQPQHF. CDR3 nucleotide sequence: TGTGCCAGTAGTATTGGCGGAGGGATGGGCAATCAGCCCCAGCATTTT. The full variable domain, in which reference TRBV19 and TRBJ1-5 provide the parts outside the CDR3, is DGGITQSPKYLFRKEGQNVTLSCEQNLNHDAMYWYRQDPGQGLRLIYYSQIVNDFQKGDIAEGYSVSREKKESFPLTVTSAQKNPTAFYLCASSIGGGMGNQPQHFGDGTRLSIL.

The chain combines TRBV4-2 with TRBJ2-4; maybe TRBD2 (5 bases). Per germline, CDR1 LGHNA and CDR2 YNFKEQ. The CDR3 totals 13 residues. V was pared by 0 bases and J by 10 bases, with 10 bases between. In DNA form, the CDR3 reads TGTGCCAGCAGCCAAGAGGACTTGGATATTCAGTACTTC. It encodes CASSQEDLDIQYF.

CDR3 bases: TGCAGCGCCCACCGGACTAGCGGGAGCGCAGAGACCCAGTACTTC. Protein sequence: CSAHRTSGSAETQYF. V is TRBV29-1 and J is TRBJ2-5; 13 bases are a match to TRBD2. There are 15 residues in the CDR3. Trimming cost V 7 bases and J 4 bases; bases outside gene matches: 9. Germline-derived CDR1 and CDR2 are SQVTM and ANQGSEA.

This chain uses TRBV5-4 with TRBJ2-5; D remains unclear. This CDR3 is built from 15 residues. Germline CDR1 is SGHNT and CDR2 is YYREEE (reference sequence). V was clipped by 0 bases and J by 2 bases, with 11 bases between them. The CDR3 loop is CASSLETTEQETQYF. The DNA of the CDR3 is TGTGCCAGCAGCTTGGAGACAACAGAACAAGAGACCCAGTACTTC.

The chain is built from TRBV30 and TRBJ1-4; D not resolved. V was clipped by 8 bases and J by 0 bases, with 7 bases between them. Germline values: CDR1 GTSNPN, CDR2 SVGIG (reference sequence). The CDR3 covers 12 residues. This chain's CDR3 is CARRATNEKLFF. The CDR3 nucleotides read TGTGCCAGAAGAGCAACTAATGAAAAACTGTTTTTT.

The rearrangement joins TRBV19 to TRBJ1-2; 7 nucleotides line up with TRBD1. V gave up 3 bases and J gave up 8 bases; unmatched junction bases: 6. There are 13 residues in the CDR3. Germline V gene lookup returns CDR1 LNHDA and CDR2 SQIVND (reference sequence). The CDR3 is CASSMKTGNGYTF. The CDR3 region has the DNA TGTGCCAGTAGTATGAAGACAGGGAACGGCTACACCTTC.

The CDR3 is CASSDDRGGTYEQYF. The CDR3 DNA reads as TGTGCCAGCAGCGATGACAGGGGGGGGACCTACGAGCAGTACTTC. This rearrangement joins TRBV9 to TRBJ2-7; 9 nucleotides align to TRBD1. The germline CDR1 and CDR2 sequences are SGDLS and YYNGEE. This CDR3 is built from 15 residues. V shed 3 bases and J 2 bases; nucleotides not matched to a gene: 6.

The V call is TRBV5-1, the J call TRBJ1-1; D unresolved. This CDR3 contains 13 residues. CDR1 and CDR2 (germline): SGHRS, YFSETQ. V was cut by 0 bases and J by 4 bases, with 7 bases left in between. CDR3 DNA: TGCGCCAGCAGCTTGGCCTCGGGCACTGAAGCTTTCTTT. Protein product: CASSLASGTEAFF. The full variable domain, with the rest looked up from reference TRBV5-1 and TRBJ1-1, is KAGVTQTPRYLIKTRGQQVTLSCSPISGHRSVSWYQQTPGQGLQFLFEYFSETQRNKGNFPGRFSGRQFSNSRSEMNVSTLELGDSALYLCASSLASGTEAFFGQGTRLTVV.

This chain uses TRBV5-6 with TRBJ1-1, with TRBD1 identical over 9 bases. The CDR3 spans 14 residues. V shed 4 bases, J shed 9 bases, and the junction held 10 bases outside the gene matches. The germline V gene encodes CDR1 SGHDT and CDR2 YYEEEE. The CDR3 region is CASSPQGQGPKAFF. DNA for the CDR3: TGTGCCAGCAGCCCCCAGGGACAGGGACCGAAAGCTTTCTTT.

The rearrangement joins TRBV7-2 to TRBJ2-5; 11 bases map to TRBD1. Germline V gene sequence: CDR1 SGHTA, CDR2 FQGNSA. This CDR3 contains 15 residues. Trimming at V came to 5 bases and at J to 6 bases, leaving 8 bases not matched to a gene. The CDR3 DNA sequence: TGTGCCAGCAGCCAAGGACAGGGGGCATTTAAGACCCAGTACTTC. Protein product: CASSQGQGAFKTQYF.

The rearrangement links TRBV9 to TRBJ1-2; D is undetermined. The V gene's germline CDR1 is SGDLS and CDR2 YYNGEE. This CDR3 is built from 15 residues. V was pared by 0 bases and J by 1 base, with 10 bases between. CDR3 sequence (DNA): TGTGCCAGCAGCGTAGAAGTCGGTCGTAACTATGGCTACACCTTC. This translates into CASSVEVGRNYGYTF.

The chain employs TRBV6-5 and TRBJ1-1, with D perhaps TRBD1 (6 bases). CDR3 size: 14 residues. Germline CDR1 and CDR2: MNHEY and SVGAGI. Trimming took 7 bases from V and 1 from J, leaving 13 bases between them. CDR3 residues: CASKTGHSNTEAFF. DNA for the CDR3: TGTGCCAGCAAAACGGGACACTCGAACACTGAAGCTTTCTTT.

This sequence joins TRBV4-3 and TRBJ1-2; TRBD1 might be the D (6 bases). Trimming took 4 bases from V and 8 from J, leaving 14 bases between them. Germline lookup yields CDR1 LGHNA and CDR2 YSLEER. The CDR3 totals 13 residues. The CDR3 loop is CASSRQQGDGYTF. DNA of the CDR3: TGCGCCAGCAGCCGACAACAGGGAGACGGCTACACCTTC.

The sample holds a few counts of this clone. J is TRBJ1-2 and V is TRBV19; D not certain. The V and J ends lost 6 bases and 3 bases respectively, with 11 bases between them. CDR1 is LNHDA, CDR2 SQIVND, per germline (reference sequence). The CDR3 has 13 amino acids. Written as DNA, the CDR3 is TGTGCCAGTAGCCCAGACGGGGACTATGGCTACACCTTC. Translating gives CASSPDGDYGYTF.